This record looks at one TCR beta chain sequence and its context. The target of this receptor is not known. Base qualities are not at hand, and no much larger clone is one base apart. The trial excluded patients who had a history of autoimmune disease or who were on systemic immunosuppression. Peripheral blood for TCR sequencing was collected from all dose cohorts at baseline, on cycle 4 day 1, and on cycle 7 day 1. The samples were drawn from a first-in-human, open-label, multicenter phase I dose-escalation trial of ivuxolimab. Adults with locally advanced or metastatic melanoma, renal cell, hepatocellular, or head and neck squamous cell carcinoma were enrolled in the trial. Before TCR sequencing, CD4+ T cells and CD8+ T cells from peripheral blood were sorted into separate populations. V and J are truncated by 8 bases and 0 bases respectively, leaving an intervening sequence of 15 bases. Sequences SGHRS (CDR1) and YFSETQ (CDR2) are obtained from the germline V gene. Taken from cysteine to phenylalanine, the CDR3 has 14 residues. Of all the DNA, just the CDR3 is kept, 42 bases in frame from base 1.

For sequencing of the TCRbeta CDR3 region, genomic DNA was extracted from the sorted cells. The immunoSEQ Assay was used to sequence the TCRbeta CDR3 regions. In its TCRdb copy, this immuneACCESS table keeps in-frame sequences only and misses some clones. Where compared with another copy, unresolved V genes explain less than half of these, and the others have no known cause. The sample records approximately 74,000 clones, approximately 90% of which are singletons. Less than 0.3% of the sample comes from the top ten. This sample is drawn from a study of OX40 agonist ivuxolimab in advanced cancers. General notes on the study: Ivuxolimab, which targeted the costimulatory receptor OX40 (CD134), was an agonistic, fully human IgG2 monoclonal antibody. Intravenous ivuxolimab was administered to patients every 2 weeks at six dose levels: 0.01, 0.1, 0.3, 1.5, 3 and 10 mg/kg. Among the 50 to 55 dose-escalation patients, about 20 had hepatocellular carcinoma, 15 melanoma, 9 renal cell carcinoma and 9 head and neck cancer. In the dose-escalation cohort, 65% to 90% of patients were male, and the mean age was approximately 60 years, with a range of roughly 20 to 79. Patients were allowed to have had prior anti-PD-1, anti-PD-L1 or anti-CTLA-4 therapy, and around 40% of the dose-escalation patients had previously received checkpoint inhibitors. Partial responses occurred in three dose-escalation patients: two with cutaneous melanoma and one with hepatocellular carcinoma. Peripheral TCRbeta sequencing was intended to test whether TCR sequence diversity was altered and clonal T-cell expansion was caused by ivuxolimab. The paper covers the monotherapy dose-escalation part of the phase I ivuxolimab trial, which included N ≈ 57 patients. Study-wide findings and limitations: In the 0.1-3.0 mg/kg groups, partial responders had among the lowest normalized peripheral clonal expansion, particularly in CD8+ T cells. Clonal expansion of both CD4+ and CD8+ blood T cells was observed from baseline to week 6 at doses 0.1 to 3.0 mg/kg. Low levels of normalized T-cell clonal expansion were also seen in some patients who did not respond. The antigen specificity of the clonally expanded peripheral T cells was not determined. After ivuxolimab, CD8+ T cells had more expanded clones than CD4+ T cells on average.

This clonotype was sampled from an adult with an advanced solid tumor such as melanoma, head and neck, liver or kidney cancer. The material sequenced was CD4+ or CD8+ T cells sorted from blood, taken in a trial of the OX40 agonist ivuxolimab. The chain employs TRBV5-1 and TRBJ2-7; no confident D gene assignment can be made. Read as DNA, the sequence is TGCGCCAGTCGGGTTGGGCCGAGCTCCTACGAGCAGTACTTC. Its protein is CASRVGPSSYEQYF.